This T cell receptor beta chain was profiled in a study of T cell responses to AZD1222 COVID-19 vaccine. Produced via immunoSEQ multiplex PCR; TCRdb's table is partial and in-frame only. This sample has some 110,000 clones, with just over 85% found just once. To note about this clone: Its matching antigen is unknown.

Whole-study results and caveats: Variant regions that are unmutated are reportedly the target of nearly half of spike-specific TCRs. Clonal diversity may have been underestimated, and the donors were mostly white British, with more females than males. Only a handful of people who got AZD1222 tested seropositive at baseline.

CDR1 is LNHDA and CDR2 is SQIVND in the germline V gene (reference sequence). J was trimmed by 4 bases and V by 5 bases; bases with no gene match: 7. The CDR3 runs 15 residues. This specimen was peripheral blood, taken on day 0 of AZD1222 vaccination. The clonotype originates from an adult in good health. This chain connects TRBV19 to TRBJ1-1; 10 bases are shared with TRBD1. CDR3 amino acids: CASSSETGGGTEAFF. The CDR3 DNA is TGTGCCAGTAGTTCCGAGACAGGGGGCGGCACTGAAGCTTTCTTT.